The clone carrying this T cell receptor beta chain was found a few times. Its cognate antigen is unknown. The source of the sample is a study of identical twins. Findings and caveats of the study: When twins shared out-of-frame alpha sequences, those sequences had excess low generation probability. The study reached conclusions through statistical analysis that was cross-sectional, not following the same donors.

TCRdb ran MiXCR on the 5' RACE reads and lists one entry per CDR3 protein. Of a few hundred thousand distinct CDR3 sequences in the sample, around an eighth were seen once. The CDR3 consists of 9 residues. Per germline, CDR1 SEHNR and CDR2 FQNEAQ (reference sequence). These sequences were also reported in another study, on yellow fever vaccine responses in identical twins.

The sample taken for sequencing was CD4+ T cells sorted from blood. The clonotype originates from a woman aged 18-29 years in good health. This chain connects TRBV7-9 to TRBJ1-1, with D unresolved. The CDR3 loop is CEGNTEAFF. The CDR3 DNA sequence: TGTGAGGGAAACACTGAAGCTTTCTTT.